This T cell receptor (beta chain) was obtained from a study of Ad26.COV2.S vaccination and SARS-CoV-2 variants. Study summary: Intramuscular Ad26.COV2.S at 5x10^10 or 1x10^11 viral particles.

The protocol was immunoSEQ multiplex PCR, while the TCRdb copy is restricted to in-frame clones and leaves out a portion. Seen here are about 420,000 clones, around 87% observed once, and the top ten hold less than 4.5%. Treatment meaning: some 20 received Ad26.COV2.S at low or high dose, single or two shots; a few received placebo; per-sample allocation not given. Collection of the samples took place on day 63 after the first injection of vaccine or placebo. The study used a vaccine consisting of an Ad26 vector that expressed Wuhan-strain SARS-CoV-2 spike. Trimming shortened V by 1 base and J by 6 bases, and 15 bases separated the two germline ends. The CDR3 runs to 15 residues. Germline V gene sequence: CDR1 MNHEY, CDR2 SVGEGT. A remark on this clone: Its antigen is unidentified.

General observations from the study: Placebo and vaccine recipients had non-spike TCR breadth that was similar. The TCR breadth and depth analyses may have understated or missed part of the total T cell responses.

The sample in question was peripheral blood, obtained in a trial of Ad26.COV2.S vaccine versus placebo. The clonotype comes from a person between 18 and 65 years old who received the Ad26.COV2.S COVID-19 vaccine or a placebo. The V and J genes are TRBV6-2 or TRBV6-3 and TRBJ1-2; D uncertain. CDR3 region: CASSYYLRPADGYTF. CDR3 sequence (DNA): TGTGCCAGCAGTTACTACTTACGGCCCGCCGATGGCTACACCTTC.